Sequencing of this T cell receptor beta chain was carried out in a study of vaccination and CD4 T cells after COVID-19. Study information: Post-COVID specimens were obtained a median approximately 99 days after diagnosis (range 35 to 161).

In its sample, this clonotype is medium-sized. The antigen is undetermined. Indicated treatment: roughly 10-day PBMC culture with coronavirus spike peptide pools or control peptides (ViraFEST assay). CD4+ T cells that had been cultured provided DNA sequenced with the Oncomine TCR Beta short-read assay. TCRdb itself ran the PCR reads through MiXCR, one entry per CDR3 protein. The sample contains fewer than 5,000 distinct CDR3 sequences, less than 25% of which appear only once. V gave up 3 bases and J gave up 0 bases, with 16 bases separating them. CDR1 MNHEY and CDR2 SMNVEV come from the germline V gene (reference sequence). The CDR3 has 17 amino acids.

Sequencing was performed on CD4+ T cells from blood, cultured in vitro. This TCR was recovered from a human donor who had recovered from COVID-19. V and J are TRBV27 and TRBJ2-3; perhaps TRBD2 as D (5 bases). This chain's CDR3 is CASSFVRVRTSTDTQYF. DNA for the CDR3: TGTGCCAGCAGTTTTGTGAGGGTCAGAACTAGCACAGATACGCAGTATTTT.